This T cell receptor (beta chain) was sequenced for a study of cytomegalovirus exposure and HLA in healthy donors. The primer mix had 60 Vbeta and 13 Jbeta primers. Sequencing used immunoSEQ multiplex PCR; TCRdb keeps in-frame clones, though not all of them. The data show approximately 180,000 clones, about four fifths seen once. The CDR3 consists of 16 residues. Germline assignment: CDR1 SGHRS and CDR2 YFSETQ. Trimming took 4 bases from V and 2 from J; bases not matched to a gene: 8. At collection, donors were nominally healthy, but unrecorded immune exposures were probable. The clonotype was recovered from a woman in her late teens or twenties in good health and CMV-seropositive. Sequencing was carried out using PBMCs. J is TRBJ2-3 and V is TRBV5-1; TRBD1 aligns across 9 bases. Written as DNA, the CDR3 is TGCGCCAGCAGCCTCACCGGGACAGGGCTCACAGATACGCAGTATTTT. This translates into CASSLTGTGLTDTQYF.